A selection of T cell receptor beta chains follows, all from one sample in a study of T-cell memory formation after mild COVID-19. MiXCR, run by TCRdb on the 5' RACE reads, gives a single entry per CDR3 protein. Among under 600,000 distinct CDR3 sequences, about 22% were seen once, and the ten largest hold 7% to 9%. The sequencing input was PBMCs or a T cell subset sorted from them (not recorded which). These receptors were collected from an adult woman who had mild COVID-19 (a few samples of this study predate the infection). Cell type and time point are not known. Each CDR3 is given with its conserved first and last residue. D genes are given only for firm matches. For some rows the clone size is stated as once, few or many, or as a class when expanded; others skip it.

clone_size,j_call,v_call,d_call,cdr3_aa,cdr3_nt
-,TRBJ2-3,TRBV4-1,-,CASSHLYGGLDTQYF,TGCGCCAGCAGCCATTTATACGGGGGGCTCGATACGCAGTATTTT
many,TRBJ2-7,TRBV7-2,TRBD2,CASSEAGGIYEQYF,TGTGCCAGCAGCGAGGCGGGAGGCATCTACGAGCAGTACTTC
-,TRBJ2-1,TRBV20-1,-,CSAREGSSRNEQFF,TGCAGTGCTAGAGAAGGGTCTAGTCGGAATGAGCAGTTCTTC
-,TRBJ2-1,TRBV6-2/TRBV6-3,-,CASSYSNRAGEQFF,TGTGCCAGCAGTTACTCAAACAGGGCGGGTGAGCAGTTCTTC
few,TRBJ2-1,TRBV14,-,CASSPTLTGSEQFF,TGTGCCAGCAGCCCCACCCTCACGGGTAGTGAGCAGTTCTTC
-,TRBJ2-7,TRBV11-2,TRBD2,CASRPFLAGSFYEQYF,TGTGCCAGCAGACCATTCCTAGCGGGAAGTTTCTACGAGCAGTACTTC
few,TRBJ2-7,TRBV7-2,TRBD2,CASSPRTSGGYEQYF,TGTGCCAGCAGTCCTAGGACTAGCGGGGGCTACGAGCAGTACTTC
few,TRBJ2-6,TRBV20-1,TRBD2,CSAREGGGPSGANVLTF,TGCAGTGCTAGAGAGGGCGGGGGGCCATCTGGGGCCAACGTCCTGACTTTC
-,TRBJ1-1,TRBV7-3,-,CASSLRARGTEAFF,TGTGCCAGCAGCTTAAGGGCTAGGGGAACTGAAGCTTTCTTT
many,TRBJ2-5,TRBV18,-,CASSPPGQETQYF,TGTGCCAGCAGCCCCCCGGGCCAAGAGACCCAGTACTTC
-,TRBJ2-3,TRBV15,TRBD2,CATSKGLAGATDTQYF,TGTGCCACCAGCAAGGGACTAGCGGGAGCCACAGATACGCAGTATTTT
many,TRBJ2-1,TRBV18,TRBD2,CASFSGTSGYNEQFF,TGTGCCAGCTTCTCCGGGACTAGCGGCTACAATGAGCAGTTCTTC
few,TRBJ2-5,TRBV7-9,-,CASSLAGWETQYF,TGTGCCAGCAGCTTAGCAGGGTGGGAGACCCAGTACTTC
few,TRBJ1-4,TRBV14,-,CASSQGINEKLFF,TGTGCCAGCAGCCAAGGAATCAATGAAAAACTGTTTTTT
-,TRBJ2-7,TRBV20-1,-,CSARGDRIARPYEQYF,TGCAGTGCTAGAGGTGACCGAATCGCACGACCCTACGAGCAGTACTTC
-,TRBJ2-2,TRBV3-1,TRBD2,CASSPTGTSGRTGELFF,TGTGCCAGCAGCCCGACCGGGACTAGCGGGCGCACCGGGGAGCTGTTTTTT
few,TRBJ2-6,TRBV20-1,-,CSASWGASGANVLTF,TGCAGTGCTAGTTGGGGGGCCTCTGGGGCCAACGTCCTGACTTTC
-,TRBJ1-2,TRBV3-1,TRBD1,CASSQGTGAFEIF,TGTGCCAGCAGCCAAGGGACAGGGGCCTTCGAAATCTTC
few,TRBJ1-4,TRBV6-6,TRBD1,CASRRQGTNEKLFF,TGTGCCAGCAGACGACAGGGAACTAATGAAAAACTGTTTTTT
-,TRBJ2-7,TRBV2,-,CAIRSPRAATYEQYF,TGTGCCATCCGATCCCCCCGGGCAGCTACCTACGAGCAGTACTTC
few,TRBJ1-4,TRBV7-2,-,CATRPGHVIFATNEKLFF,TGTGCCACTCGACCGGGACACGTTATTTTTGCAACTAATGAAAAACTGTTTTTT
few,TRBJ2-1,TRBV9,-,CASSARDSWVRSYNEQFF,TGTGCCAGCAGCGCCCGGGACTCCTGGGTACGATCCTACAATGAGCAGTTCTTC
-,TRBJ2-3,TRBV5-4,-,CASSQDAITDTQYF,TGTGCCAGCAGCCAGGACGCAATCACAGATACGCAGTATTTT
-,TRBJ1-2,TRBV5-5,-,CASSLFGGYTF,TGTGCCAGCAGCTTGTTTGGTGGCTACACCTTC
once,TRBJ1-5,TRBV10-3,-,CAISESGGDSLNQPQHF,TGTGCCATCAGTGAGTCGGGCGGAGACAGTCTCAATCAGCCCCAGCATTTT
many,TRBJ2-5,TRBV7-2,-,CASSPGFKAQYF,TGTGCCAGCAGCCCGGGCTTTAAGGCCCAGTACTTC
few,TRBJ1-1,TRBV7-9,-,CASSLLGRGEGEAFF,TGTGCCAGCAGCTTATTGGGGAGGGGAGAGGGTGAAGCTTTCTTT
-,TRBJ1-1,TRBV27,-,CASTQTGRDTEAFF,TGTGCCAGCACCCAGACGGGGAGGGACACTGAAGCTTTCTTT
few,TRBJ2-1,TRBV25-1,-,CASSELSDPDNNEQFF,TGTGCCAGCAGTGAGTTGTCGGACCCAGATAACAATGAGCAGTTCTTC